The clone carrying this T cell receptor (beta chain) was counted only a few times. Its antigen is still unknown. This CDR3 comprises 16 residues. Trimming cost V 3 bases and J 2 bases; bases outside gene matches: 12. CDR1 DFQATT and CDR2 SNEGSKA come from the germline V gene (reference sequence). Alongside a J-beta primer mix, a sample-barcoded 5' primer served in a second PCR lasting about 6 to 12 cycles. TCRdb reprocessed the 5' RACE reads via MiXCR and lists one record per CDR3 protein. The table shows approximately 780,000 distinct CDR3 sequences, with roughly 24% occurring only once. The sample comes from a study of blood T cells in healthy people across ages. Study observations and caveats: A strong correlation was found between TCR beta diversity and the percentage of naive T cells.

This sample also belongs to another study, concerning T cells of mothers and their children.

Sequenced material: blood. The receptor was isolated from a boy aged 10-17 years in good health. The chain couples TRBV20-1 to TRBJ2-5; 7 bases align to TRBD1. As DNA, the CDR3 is TGCAGTGCTAGTAGTGACAGGGACCTGGGGCAAGAGACCCAGTACTTC. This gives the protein CSASSDRDLGQETQYF.